This T cell receptor beta chain was sequenced during a study of cytomegalovirus exposure and HLA in healthy donors. Overall study results and limits: DRB1 showed the most TCR associations and HLA-C the fewest in a later analysis, as rates varied by HLA locus.

Regarding this clone: Its antigen remains unidentified.

Germline values: CDR1 MNHNY, CDR2 SVGAGI (reference sequence). This CDR3 comprises 14 residues. With V trimmed by 3 bases and J by 1 base, 1 base remained unmatched. Primers for the PCR totalled 60 Vbeta and 13 Jbeta. Assay used: immunoSEQ multiplex PCR; TCRdb lists only in-frame clones, some missing. The sample spans 200,000 to 250,000 clones; the ten largest clones claim more than 0.75%. The rearrangement joins TRBV6-6 to TRBJ2-5, with 8 bases fitting TRBD1. This receptor was identified in a woman aged 25 to 45 in good health and CMV-seropositive. The source material was PBMCs. In DNA form, the CDR3 reads TGTGCCAGCAGTTATGGACAGGGCCAAGAGACCCAGTACTTC. Its translation: CASSYGQGQETQYF.